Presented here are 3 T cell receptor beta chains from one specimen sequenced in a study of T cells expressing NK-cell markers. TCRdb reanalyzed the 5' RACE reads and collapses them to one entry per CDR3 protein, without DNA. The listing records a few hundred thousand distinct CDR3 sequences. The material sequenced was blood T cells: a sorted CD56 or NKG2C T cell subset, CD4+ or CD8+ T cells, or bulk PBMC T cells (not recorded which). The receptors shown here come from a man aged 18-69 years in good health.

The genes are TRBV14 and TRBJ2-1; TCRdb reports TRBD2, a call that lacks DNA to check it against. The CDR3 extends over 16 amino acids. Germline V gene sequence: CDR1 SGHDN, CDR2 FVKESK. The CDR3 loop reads CASSQRLAGGGNEQFF.

CDR3 sequence: CASSPHTGVRNERFF. The chain uses TRBV28 and TRBJ2-1; absent DNA, TCRdb's TRBD1 call cannot be checked. The CDR3 has 15 amino acids. Germline values: CDR1 MDHEN, CDR2 SYDVKM.

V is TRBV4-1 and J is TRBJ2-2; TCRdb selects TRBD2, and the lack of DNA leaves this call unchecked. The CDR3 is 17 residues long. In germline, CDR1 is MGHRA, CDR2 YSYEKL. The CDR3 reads CASSRTLAGVDTGELFF.